A selection of T cell receptor beta chains follows, all from one sample in a study of T cell responses to AZD1222 COVID-19 vaccine. Sequenced by immunoSEQ multiplex PCR; TCRdb stores in-frame clones only, minus some. The sample has about 100,000 clones, more than 75% seen once. This specimen consisted of peripheral blood, obtained on day 0 of AZD1222 vaccination. These receptors were collected from an adult in good health. Each CDR3 is given with its conserved first and last residue. The order of the fields is D gene, V gene, clone size, J gene, CDR3 protein, CDR3 DNA. A D gene is named only where the DNA matches it firmly. The size entry is marked missing in some rows and otherwise reads once, few, many or a size class.

TRBD1	TRBV28	NA	TRBJ1-6	CASSAFGQGNSPLHF	TGTGCCAGCAGCGCCTTTGGACAGGGGAATTCACCCCTCCACTTT
TRBD2	TRBV11-2	NA	TRBJ2-7	CASSLELAGGTIAYEQYF	TGTGCCAGCAGCTTAGAACTAGCGGGAGGGACGATCGCCTACGAGCAGTACTTC
NA	TRBV6-5	NA	TRBJ1-3	CASSYRQDSGNTIYF	TGTGCCAGCAGTTACAGGCAGGACTCTGGAAACACCATATATTTT
NA	TRBV5-1	NA	TRBJ2-1	CASSSVEFGGLHYNEQFF	TGCGCCAGCAGCTCCGTAGAATTTGGGGGGCTCCACTACAATGAGCAGTTCTTC
NA	TRBV27	NA	TRBJ2-6	CASSLAGANVLTF	TGTGCCAGCAGTTTAGCCGGGGCCAACGTCCTGACTTTC
TRBD2	TRBV10-3	NA	TRBJ2-1	CAISEPPGLAGDEQFF	TGTGCCATCAGTGAGCCCCCGGGACTAGCGGGCGATGAGCAGTTCTTC
TRBD1	TRBV2	NA	TRBJ1-1	CASSDFFSPTGTENTEAFF	TGTGCCAGCAGTGATTTTTTCAGTCCGACAGGGACTGAGAACACTGAAGCTTTCTTT
TRBD1	TRBV3-1/TRBV3-2	NA	TRBJ1-5	CASSQIGQVSSQHF	TGTGCCAGCAGCCAAATAGGACAGGTTTCGTCCCAGCATTTT
TRBD2	TRBV4-2	few	TRBJ2-3	CASSQDEAGGPDTQYF	TGTGCCAGCAGCCAAGATGAGGCGGGAGGGCCAGATACGCAGTATTTT
NA	TRBV30	NA	TRBJ1-5	CAWSRGRGNQPQHF	TGTGCCTGGAGCCGGGGCAGAGGCAATCAGCCCCAGCATTTT
TRBD1	TRBV19	NA	TRBJ1-2	CASSMRDRGLYGYTF	TGTGCCAGTAGTATGAGGGACAGGGGCCTCTATGGCTACACCTTC
NA	TRBV6-2/TRBV6-3	NA	TRBJ1-2	CASSYLGSSTYGYTF	TGTGCCAGCAGTTACTTGGGATCCTCTACCTATGGCTACACCTTC